This is a list of T cell receptor beta chains from one sample in a study of OX40 agonist ivuxolimab in advanced cancers. Clones were sequenced by immunoSEQ multiplex PCR, and TCRdb holds only the in-frame ones, with some missing. The table shows about 68,000 clones, with approximately 80% occurring only once. This material consisted of CD4+ or CD8+ T cells sorted from blood, taken in a trial of the OX40 agonist ivuxolimab. The receptors were sampled from an adult with an advanced solid tumor such as melanoma, head and neck, liver or kidney cancer. Both conserved end residues are part of each CDR3. A D gene is named only where the DNA matches it firmly. Clone size is given for some rows only: seen once, a few or many times, or a class if the clone is expanded.

D,size,J,V,CDR3,DNA
-,once,TRBJ2-3,TRBV7-2,CASSLGGATDTQYF,TGTGCCAGCAGCTTAGGGGGAGCCACAGATACGCAGTATTTT
-,-,TRBJ2-1,TRBV12-5,CASGYPGTYNEQFF,TGTGCTAGTGGTTACCCGGGAACCTACAATGAGCAGTTCTTC
-,-,TRBJ1-6,TRBV28,CASSGQPSSYNSPLHF,TGTGCCAGCAGTGGTCAGCCGAGCTCCTATAATTCACCCCTCCACTTT
-,few,TRBJ2-7,TRBV4-2,CASSQDLTGSYEQYF,TGTGCCAGCAGCCAAGATCTAACAGGCTCCTACGAGCAGTACTTC
-,-,TRBJ1-2,TRBV5-4,CASSLVGGSGYTF,TGTGCCAGCAGCTTGGTCGGGGGATCCGGCTACACCTTC
-,-,TRBJ1-6,TRBV18,CASSPLGNPSQNNSPLHF,TGTGCCAGCTCACCATTGGGTAACCCCTCGCAGAATAATTCACCCCTCCACTTT
-,-,TRBJ1-4,TRBV4-1,CASSQVGFVGLFF,TGCGCCAGCAGCCAAGTCGGATTCGTCGGACTGTTTTTT
TRBD1,once,TRBJ2-1,TRBV10-1,CASSEGTGGINEQFF,TGCGCCAGCAGTGAAGGGACAGGGGGGATCAATGAGCAGTTCTTC
-,-,TRBJ2-7,TRBV6-1,CASSEAGYEQYF,TGTGCCAGCAGTGAGGCCGGCTACGAGCAGTACTTC
-,-,TRBJ1-6,TRBV15,CATSRDRAVDSPLHF,TGTGCCACCAGCAGAGATCGCGCGGTAGATTCACCCCTCCACTTT
-,-,TRBJ1-3,TRBV7-2,CASSTPAGRAGNTIYF,TGTGCCAGCAGCACGCCCGCAGGGCGCGCTGGAAACACCATATATTTT
-,-,TRBJ1-6,TRBV30,CACHSGSPLHF,TGTGCCTGCCACTCGGGTTCACCCCTCCACTTT
-,-,TRBJ1-2,TRBV27,CASSLSSSLYGYTF,TGTGCCAGCAGTTTATCTTCCAGCCTCTATGGCTACACCTTC
-,-,TRBJ2-3,TRBV5-4,CASSLPGTNTDTQYF,TGTGCCAGCAGCTTGCCAGGCACAAACACAGATACGCAGTATTTT
-,once,TRBJ1-1,TRBV18,CASSPQGNGNTEAFF,TGTGCCAGCTCACCTCAGGGGAACGGGAACACTGAAGCTTTCTTT
-,-,TRBJ1-3,TRBV7-2,CASSGSQGSSGNTIYF,TGTGCCAGCAGCGGATCCCAGGGGAGCTCTGGAAACACCATATATTTT
-,-,TRBJ1-2,TRBV9,CASSSRSSPILGNYTF,TGTGCCAGCAGCTCCCGATCCAGTCCCATCTTAGGCAACTACACCTTC
-,-,TRBJ2-7,TRBV18,CASSPRTVSYEQYF,TGTGCCAGCTCACCGAGGACGGTCTCCTACGAGCAGTACTTC
-,-,TRBJ1-5,TRBV6-1,CASSEWQGGGNQPQHF,TGTGCCAGCAGTGAGTGGCAGGGTGGGGGCAATCAGCCCCAGCATTTT
TRBD1,-,TRBJ2-5,TRBV5-8,CASSYATGYETQYF,TGTGCCAGCAGCTACGCGACAGGGTACGAGACCCAGTACTTC
-,-,TRBJ1-1,TRBV19,CASSMGGVPITEAFF,TGTGCCAGTAGTATGGGGGGGGTCCCCATCACTGAAGCTTTCTTT
-,-,TRBJ1-6,TRBV5-4,CASRGPGATSNNSPLHF,TGTGCCAGCAGGGGCCCGGGGGCGACAAGCAATAATTCACCCCTCCACTTT
-,-,TRBJ1-5,TRBV6-1,CASSEPPGLNSNQPQHF,TGTGCCAGCAGTGAACCCCCAGGGTTGAATAGCAATCAGCCCCAGCATTTT
-,-,TRBJ1-2,TRBV5-1,CASSADGYYGYTF,TGCGCCAGCAGCGCTGACGGATACTATGGCTACACCTTC
-,-,TRBJ1-2,TRBV6-6,CASSYEGDYGYTF,TGTGCCAGCAGTTACGAGGGAGACTATGGCTACACCTTC
TRBD1,few,TRBJ2-5,TRBV6-5,CASSKTTGGLETQYF,TGTGCCAGCAGTAAGACGACAGGGGGCTTAGAGACCCAGTACTTC
TRBD1,few,TRBJ1-2,TRBV7-8,CASSLRGQGFVSLGYTF,TGTGCCAGCAGTTTAAGGGGACAGGGGTTCGTTAGCCTCGGCTACACCTTC
-,-,TRBJ1-6,TRBV6-4,CASSQVGNSPLHF,TGTGCCAGCAGCCAAGTGGGTAATTCACCCCTCCACTTT